This T cell receptor beta chain was documented in a study of shared clonotypes between healthy human individuals. The assay used deep level. Using immunoSEQ multiplex PCR, the repertoire was profiled, and TCRdb retains in-frame clones only, with some absent. The sample includes around 2.5 million clones, approximately 94% of them seen just once. Trimming took 2 bases from V and 7 from J, leaving 9 bases between them. CDR3 size: 13 residues. CDR1 is SGHTA, CDR2 FQGTGA, per germline. HIV-negative, healthy adults without recent acute infections or vaccinations were the donors. The rearrangement links TRBV7-3 to TRBJ2-1; D unresolved. The sample consisted of naive CD4+ T cells from PBMCs. The sample's subset: CD45RA+ positively selected. This clonotype originated in a man aged 18 to 30 in good health. Some clones in this sample may be carry-over from other donors' samples. CDR3 coding DNA: TGTGCCAGCAGCTTAGGAGATGAGAATGAGCAGTTCTTC. This sequence encodes CASSLGDENEQFF.